Given below is one T cell receptor beta chain in context. At the DNA level, this CDR3 is encoded by other sequences in the same sample as well. Recipients boosted at about 4 weeks or about 12 weeks are pooled. This entry belongs to a study of T cell responses to AZD1222 COVID-19 vaccine. Sequencing used immunoSEQ multiplex PCR; TCRdb keeps in-frame clones, though not all of them. The data hold 140,000 or so clones, with around nine tenths observed a single time. The CDR3 covers 12 residues. The ends were cut back, 6 bases at V and 0 bases at J, with 8 bases in the middle. Germline CDR1 SQVTM, CDR2 ANQGSEA.

This receptor was identified in an adult who received the AZD1222 COVID-19 vaccine. This rearrangement joins TRBV29-1 to TRBJ1-1, with D possibly being TRBD1 (5 bases). The sequences come from peripheral blood, collected 28 days after the second AZD1222 dose. The DNA of the CDR3 is TGCAGCGTGTTGACAGTGAACACTGAAGCTTTCTTT. Amino acids: CSVLTVNTEAFF. The whole variable domain, remainder taken from reference TRBV29-1 and TRBJ1-1, is SAVISQKPSRDICQRGTSLTIQCQVDSQVTMMFWYRQQPGQSLTLIATANQGSEATYESGFVIDKFPISRPNLTFSTLTVSNMSPEDSSIYLCSVLTVNTEAFFGQGTRLTVV.